Listed below are T cell receptor beta chains from one sample, sequenced in a study of blood T cell repertoires in COVID-19. Libraries were prepared by immunoSEQ multiplex PCR; TCRdb keeps only in-frame clonotypes and omits some of them. Of around 130,000 clones listed, just over 85% are singletons. Material: peripheral blood. The receptors come from a man aged 40-49 years with acute or convalescent COVID-19. Both conserved end residues are part of each CDR3. Each record gives: V gene, D gene, J gene, clone size, CDR3 protein, CDR3 DNA. D genes are given only for firm matches. Size tells how often a clone was seen (once, few, many) or the class of an expanded clone, and some rows leave it out.

TRBV6-5	TRBD1	TRBJ1-5	-	CASSRQGGSNQPQHF	TGTGCCAGCAGTCGACAGGGGGGGAGCAATCAGCCCCAGCATTTT
TRBV19	-	TRBJ1-6	-	CASRQQDNSPLHF	TGTGCCAGTAGACAGCAAGATAATTCACCCCTCCACTTT
TRBV5-6	TRBD1	TRBJ1-2	-	CASSSDRDYGYTF	TGTGCCAGCAGCTCCGACAGGGACTATGGCTACACCTTC
TRBV9	-	TRBJ2-3	once	CASSVNSRTDTQYF	TGTGCCAGCAGCGTAAACAGCCGCACAGATACGCAGTATTTT
TRBV7-9	TRBD1	TRBJ1-1	-	CASSPWTGEAEAFF	TGTGCCAGCAGCCCCTGGACAGGGGAGGCTGAAGCTTTCTTT
TRBV9	-	TRBJ1-4	-	CASSPRGQPNEKLFF	TGTGCCAGCAGCCCTCGGGGACAACCTAATGAAAAACTGTTTTTT
TRBV5-6	TRBD1	TRBJ1-2	-	CASSLGLGDSSYGYTF	TGTGCCAGCAGCTTGGGATTGGGGGACAGCTCCTATGGCTACACCTTC
TRBV4-3	-	TRBJ1-6	few	CASSQDGGFNSPLHF	TGCGCCAGCAGCCAAGATGGGGGCTTCAATTCACCCCTCCACTTT
TRBV2	TRBD1	TRBJ1-5	-	CASSLDRISNQPQHF	TGTGCCAGCAGTCTGGACAGGATAAGCAATCAGCCCCAGCATTTT
TRBV7-9	-	TRBJ1-4	-	CASSSWGANEKLFF	TGTGCCAGCAGCTCGTGGGGCGCTAATGAAAAACTGTTTTTT
TRBV18	-	TRBJ2-5	many	CASSPREDQETQYF	TGTGCCAGCTCACCGAGGGAGGACCAAGAGACCCAGTACTTC
TRBV6-1	TRBD2	TRBJ2-1	-	CASSEARWGLAGGSWVF	TGTGCCAGCAGTGAAGCGCGATGGGGACTAGCGGGGGGAAGCTGGGTCTTC
TRBV9	TRBD1	TRBJ2-3	few	CASSARTGEGDTQYF	TGTGCCAGCAGCGCCAGGACAGGGGAGGGAGATACGCAGTATTTT
TRBV27	TRBD1	TRBJ1-5	-	CASKPGRTGMNQPQHF	TGTGCCAGCAAACCAGGGCGGACAGGGATGAATCAGCCCCAGCATTTT
TRBV19	TRBD1	TRBJ2-1	once	CASSIVSGTGDNEQFF	TGTGCCAGTAGTATAGTCTCCGGGACAGGGGACAATGAGCAGTTCTTC
TRBV7-9	-	TRBJ1-3	-	CASSNGGAGNTIYF	TGTGCCAGCAGTAACGGGGGAGCTGGAAACACCATATATTTT
TRBV4-1	-	TRBJ2-7	-	CASSLAWPESNEQYF	TGCGCCAGCAGCCTCGCATGGCCTGAAAGTAACGAGCAGTACTTC